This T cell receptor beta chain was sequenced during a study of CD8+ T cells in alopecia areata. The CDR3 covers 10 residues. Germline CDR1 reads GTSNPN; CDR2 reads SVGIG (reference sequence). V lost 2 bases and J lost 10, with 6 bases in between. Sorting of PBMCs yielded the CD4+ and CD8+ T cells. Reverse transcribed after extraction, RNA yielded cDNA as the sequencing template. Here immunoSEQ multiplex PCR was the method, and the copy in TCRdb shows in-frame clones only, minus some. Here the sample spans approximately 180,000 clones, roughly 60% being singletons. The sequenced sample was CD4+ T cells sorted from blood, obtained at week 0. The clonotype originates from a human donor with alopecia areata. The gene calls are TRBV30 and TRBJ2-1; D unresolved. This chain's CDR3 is CAWSIGEQFF. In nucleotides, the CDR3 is TGTGCCTGGAGTATCGGGGAGCAGTTCTTC.